Shown below are 17 T cell receptor beta chains from a single sample sequenced in a study of T cells after yellow fever vaccination. TCRdb recomputed calls from the 5' RACE reads with MiXCR, one row per CDR3 protein. This sample has 250,000 or so distinct CDR3 sequences, with around 3.5% found just once. The sequenced sample was PBMCs, obtained 15 days after the yellow fever booster vaccination. The receptors stem from a man between 18 and 35 years old who received the YFV17D yellow fever vaccine.

This clonotype was detected many times. This rearrangement joins TRBV2 to TRBJ2-7; D is perhaps TRBD1 (5 bases). V was cut by 1 base and J by 4 bases, with 11 bases left in between. The CDR3 covers 14 residues. CDR1 is SNHLY and CDR2 is FYNNEI in the germline V gene. The CDR3 loop is CASSEGNRLYEQYF. The CDR3 nucleotides read TGTGCCAGCAGTGAAGGGAACAGGCTGTACGAGCAGTACTTC.

This clonotype was observed at least ten times. The gene calls are TRBV7-9 and TRBJ1-4; no definite D call. CDR3 length: 14 residues. CDR1 is SEHNR and CDR2 is FQNEAQ in the germline V gene (reference sequence). V was trimmed by 6 bases and J by 4 bases, leaving 12 bases between them. The CDR3 sequence is CASSPTFNNEKLFF. The CDR3 DNA is TGTGCCAGCAGTCCGACGTTTAATAATGAAAAACTGTTTTTT.

This clonotype was seen at least ten times. The V and J genes are TRBV7-2 and TRBJ2-7, with 8 bases matching TRBD2. CDR1 is SGHTA, CDR2 FQGNSA, per germline. Trimming removed 0 bases from V and 4 bases from J; junction bases left unmatched: 5. There are 15 residues in the CDR3. The CDR3 region is CASSLAGGAGYEQYF. For the CDR3, the DNA is TGTGCCAGCAGCTTAGCCGGGGGGGCCGGGTACGAGCAGTACTTC.

This clonotype was seen many times. The chain combines TRBV12-3 or TRBV12-4 with TRBJ2-1; possibly TRBD2 for D (5 bases). The CDR3 sequence is 15 residues long. With 3 bases removed from V and 3 bases from J, the gap between germline ends came to 12 bases. The CDR3 loop reads CASSFTAEIYNEQFF. The CDR3 region has the DNA TGTGCCAGCAGTTTCACAGCGGAGATCTACAATGAGCAGTTCTTC.

This clonotype showed up many times. The V gene is TRBV7-8, the J gene TRBJ1-1; D is ambiguous. Germline V gene data show CDR1 as SGHVS and CDR2 as FQNEAQ. Trimming stripped 5 bases from V and 3 bases from J, with 10 bases between. CDR3 length: 13 amino acids. This CDR3 is CASSQPHDTEAFF. The CDR3 DNA reads as TGTGCCAGCAGCCAACCGCATGACACTGAAGCTTTCTTT.

Many counts were recorded for this clonotype. The chain combines TRBV7-8 with TRBJ2-2; possibly TRBD2 for D (6 bases). The V end was cut by 0 bases, the J end by 3 bases, with 14 bases between. The germline CDR1 and CDR2 sequences are SGHVS and FQNEAQ. The CDR3 consists of 17 residues. CDR3 nucleotides: TGTGCCAGCAGCTTAGCGTGGCCAGGAGGGCACACCGGGGAGCTGTTTTTT. Translated: CASSLAWPGGHTGELFF.

This clonotype was seen many times. The J gene is TRBJ2-7, the V gene TRBV7-2, with D perhaps TRBD1 or TRBD2 (5 bases each). Germline assignment: CDR1 SGHTA and CDR2 FQGNSA. V lost 4 bases and J 2 bases, leaving 12 bases between the germline ends. The CDR3 totals 14 residues. The CDR3 here is CASSWGPTTYEQYV. The CDR3 DNA reads TGTGCCAGCAGCTGGGGACCTACCACCTACGAGCAGTACGTC.

The sample holds many counts of this clonotype. The rearrangement links TRBV7-9 to TRBJ1-2; D is undetermined. The germline V and J ends were trimmed by 1 base and 8 bases, with 11 bases remaining between them. Germline assignment: CDR1 SEHNR and CDR2 FQNEAQ (reference sequence). The CDR3 is 13 residues long. This CDR3 reads CASSLDAIGGYTF. The DNA for the CDR3 is TGTGCCAGCAGCTTAGATGCCATCGGAGGCTACACCTTC.

This clonotype was seen repeatedly, ten times or more. V and J are TRBV30 and TRBJ2-1; D is ambiguous. Germline V CDR1 and CDR2: GTSNPN, SVGIG (reference sequence). The germline V and J ends were trimmed by 0 bases and 10 bases, with 7 bases remaining between them. CDR3 length: 11 amino acids. As DNA, the CDR3 is TGTGCCTGGAGTGTAGGGCTGGAGCAGTTCTTC. Protein sequence: CAWSVGLEQFF. Full variable domain (rest looked up from reference TRBV30 and TRBJ2-1): SQTIHQWPATLVQPVGSPLSLECTVEGTSNPNLYWYRQAAGRGLQLLFYSVGIGQISSEVPQNLSASRPQDRQFILSSKKLLLSDSGFYLCAWSVGLEQFFGPGTRLTVL.

This clonotype was counted at least ten times. This chain links TRBV6-5 with TRBJ2-1; TRBD2 agrees at 16 bases. Germline V gene sequence: CDR1 MNHEY, CDR2 SVGAGI. The length of the CDR3 is 16 residues. Trimming took 4 bases from V and 9 from J; bases not matched to a gene: 6. This chain's CDR3 is CASSSGLAGGQGEQFF. The CDR3 coding sequence is TGTGCCAGCAGTTCGGGACTAGCGGGGGGGCAAGGTGAGCAGTTCTTC.

This clonotype was observed many times. This chain joins TRBV12-3 or TRBV12-4 and TRBJ1-5, with a possible D match to TRBD1 (6 bases). CDR3 length: 15 amino acids. V was cut by 0 bases and J by 7 bases, with 13 bases left in between. The CDR3 is CASSLAQGLEQPQHF. The CDR3 DNA sequence: TGTGCCAGCAGTTTAGCGCAGGGGTTGGAGCAGCCCCAGCATTTT.

In this sample, this clonotype turned up many times. The rearrangement uses TRBV20-1 and TRBJ1-2, with D possibly being TRBD1 (6 bases). The germline V gene encodes CDR1 DFQATT and CDR2 SNEGSKA (reference sequence). The CDR3 loop spans 17 amino acids. The V gene lost 3 bases and the J gene lost 0 bases, with 20 bases spanning the gap. The CDR3, as DNA: TGCAGTGCTAGGCCAGGGGTTACGACAGCAGCTAACTATGGCTACACCTTC. It translates to CSARPGVTTAANYGYTF.

This clonotype was recorded at least ten times. The chain joins TRBV27 to TRBJ2-2; 9 bases are a match to TRBD2. The germline CDR1 and CDR2 sequences are MNHEY and SMNVEV (reference sequence). This CDR3 spans 14 amino acids. With V trimmed by 2 bases and J by 9 bases, 4 bases remained unmatched. CDR3 amino acids: CASSLGSGGRELFF. In nucleotides, the CDR3 is TGTGCCAGCAGTTTAGGTAGCGGGGGCCGGGAGCTGTTTTTT.

This clonotype was picked up many times. The chain joins TRBV12-3 or TRBV12-4 to TRBJ2-1; the match to TRBD1 covers 8 bases. After removal of 0 bases from V and 4 bases from J, the junction contained 2 bases not matched to a gene. CDR3 length equals 15 residues. The CDR3 DNA sequence: TGTGCCAGCAGTTTAGCGTGGACAGGGTACAATGAGCAGTTCTTC. Its protein is CASSLAWTGYNEQFF.

This clonotype was recorded a few times. The chain joins TRBV19 to TRBJ2-3; no clear D gene. Germline V gene sequence: CDR1 LNHDA, CDR2 SQIVND (reference sequence). The CDR3 is made up of 12 amino acids. The V gene lost 10 bases and the J gene lost 2 bases, with 10 bases spanning the gap. The CDR3 here is CATHDYTDTQYF. In DNA form, the CDR3 reads TGTGCCACCCATGATTACACAGATACGCAGTATTTT. Variable domain in full (rest from reference TRBV19 and TRBJ2-3): DGGITQSPKYLFRKEGQNVTLSCEQNLNHDAMYWYRQDPGQGLRLIYYSQIVNDFQKGDIAEGYSVSREKKESFPLTVTSAQKNPTAFYLCATHDYTDTQYFGPGTRLTVL.

This clonotype was seen at least ten times. The rearrangement links TRBV12-3 or TRBV12-4 to TRBJ1-1; D unclear. Trimming left V 5 bases short and J 7 bases short, with 8 bases between. The CDR3 loop spans 11 amino acids. DNA of the CDR3: TGTGCCAGCAGTCCACCGGGTGAAGCTTTCTTT. Translating it yields CASSPPGEAFF.

This clonotype was observed at least ten times. CDR3 DNA sequence: TGTGCCAGCAGCTCCTCGCGGAGTCAAGAGACCCAGTACTTC. Its translation: CASSSSRSQETQYF. This chain connects TRBV7-2 to TRBJ2-5; D unclear. Trimming took 4 bases from V and 2 from J, leaving 11 bases between them. CDR3 length: 14 amino acids. Germline CDR1 is SGHTA and CDR2 is FQGNSA.